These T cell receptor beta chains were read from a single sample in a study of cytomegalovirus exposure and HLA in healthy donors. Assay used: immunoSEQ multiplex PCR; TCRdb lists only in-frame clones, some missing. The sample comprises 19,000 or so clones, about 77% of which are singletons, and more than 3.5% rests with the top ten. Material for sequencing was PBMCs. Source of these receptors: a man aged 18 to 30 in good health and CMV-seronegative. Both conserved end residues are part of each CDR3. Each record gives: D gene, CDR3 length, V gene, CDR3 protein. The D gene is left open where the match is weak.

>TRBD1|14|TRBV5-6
CASSGTGSNEKLFF
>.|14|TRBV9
CASSVQATNEKLFF
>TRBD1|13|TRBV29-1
CSVARTGYTEAFF
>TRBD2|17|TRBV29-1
CSVAGGRAYSSYNEQFF
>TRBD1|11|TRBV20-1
CSATTGTEQFF
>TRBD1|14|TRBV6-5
CASRGQGSNQPQHF
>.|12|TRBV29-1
CSVVAGRTEAFF
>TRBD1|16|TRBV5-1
CASSMEPGQQQETQYF
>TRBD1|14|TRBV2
CASTLGQQNTEAFF
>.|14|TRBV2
CASSTQGSNQPQHF
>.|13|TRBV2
CASSAQWNTEAFF
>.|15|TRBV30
CAWSLDGNSGNTIYF
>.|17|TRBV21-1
CARASTVQPSFWETQYF
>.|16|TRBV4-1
CASSQSRRGPNEKLFF
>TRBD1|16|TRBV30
CAWSPLGQGARDGYTF
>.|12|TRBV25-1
CASTGDVTEAFF
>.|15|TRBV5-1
CASSFTTDFDSPLHF
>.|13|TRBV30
CAWASKGSVGYTF
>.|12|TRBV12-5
CASGLSQAEAFF
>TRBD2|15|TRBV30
CAWSERLAGSGELFF
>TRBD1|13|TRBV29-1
CSALTGSNNGYTF
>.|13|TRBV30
CAWSNGPFGELFF
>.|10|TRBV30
CAWSRTEAFF
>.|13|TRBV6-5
CASSGQFTGELFF
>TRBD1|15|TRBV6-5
CASRSTGTYSYEQYF
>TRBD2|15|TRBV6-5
CASSSKAGPTDTQYF
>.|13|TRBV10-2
CASSDSGLFLQYF
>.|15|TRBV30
CAWSVLEGMTGGYTF
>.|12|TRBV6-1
CASSRGNTEAFF
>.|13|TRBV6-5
CASRSRGTTEAFF
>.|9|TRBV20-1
CSPDTEAFF
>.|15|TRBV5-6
CASRDAGSGANVLTF
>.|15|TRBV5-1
CASSLVGGGGTEAFF
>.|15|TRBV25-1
CASSEAAIYNSPLHF
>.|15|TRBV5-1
CASSLWEAGNTEAFF
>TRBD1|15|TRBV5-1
CASSLLGTANTEAFF
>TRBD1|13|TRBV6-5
CATRDRGGDGYTF
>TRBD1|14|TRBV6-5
CASSFDRVGNTIYF
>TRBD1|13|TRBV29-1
CSVRTGVNTEAFF
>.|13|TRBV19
CASRGTQVAGYTF
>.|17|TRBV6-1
CASSGLGGPSGPGPLHF
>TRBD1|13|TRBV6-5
CASGDRGTDTQYF
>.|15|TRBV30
CAWSLLGPYRVELFF
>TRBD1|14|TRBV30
CAWTDRGEYQPQHF
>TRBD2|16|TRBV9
CASSPRDRGGQDTQYF
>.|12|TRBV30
CAWGQIGNTIYF
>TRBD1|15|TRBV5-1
CASSLEGTEDQPQHF
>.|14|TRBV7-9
CASRTLGGGYGYTF